This T cell receptor (beta chain) was captured by sequencing in a study of beta chain features in type 1 diabetes. Turning to the study itself: Taken together, all samples contributed around 100,000,000 examined sorted cells.

Trimming shortened V by 0 bases and J by 3 bases, and 9 bases separated the two germline ends. The CDR3 covers 14 residues. Germline CDR1 reads MGHDK; CDR2 reads SYGVNS. Expressed TCRB transcripts were sequenced because the entire RNA isolate underwent reverse transcription. Libraries were prepared by immunoSEQ multiplex PCR; TCRdb keeps only in-frame clonotypes and omits some of them. The data contain approximately 170,000 clones, roughly 9% of them singletons. General observations from the study: TCRB CDR3 length was moderately but significantly reduced in all four CD4+ subsets of Type 1 diabetes patients.

This clone was observed a handful of times. Antigen: not known. The sequencing sample was made of central memory CD4+ T cells from blood. The genes are TRBV25-1 and TRBJ2-7; TRBD2 is a possible D gene (6 bases). This receptor was identified in a woman aged 18-29 years in good health. The CDR3 protein is CASSEYSGDYEQYF. The CDR3 DNA sequence: TGTGCCAGCAGTGAATATTCGGGGGACTACGAGCAGTACTTC.